A single T cell receptor beta chain is shown here with its context. The antigen remains undetermined. The germline V and J ends were trimmed by 6 bases and 0 bases, with 11 bases remaining between them. CDR3 length: 14 residues. The data were obtained in a study of response to subunit inactivated influenza vaccine. Findings of the study overall: T cells newly recruited by each seasonal influenza vaccination are few, the authors suggested.

TCRdb redid the calling of the RT-PCR reads with MiXCR, one entry per CDR3 protein. Among fewer than 800,000 distinct CDR3 sequences, approximately 14% were seen once, and the ten largest hold around 10%. This clonotype originated in a man between 45 and 60 years old who received an inactivated influenza vaccine. Specimen: PBMCs from blood, collected roughly 13 days after vaccination. The rearrangement joins TRBV12-3 or TRBV12-4 to TRBJ1-1; no clear D gene. The CDR3 sequence: CASRAGVLNTEAFF. The CDR3 DNA is TGTGCCAGCAGGGCCGGGGTGTTGAACACTGAAGCTTTCTTT.